This TCR beta chain emerged from a study of blood T cell repertoires in COVID-19. Study overall: Collection of acute and convalescent COVID-19 samples took place in the United States, Italy and Spain. T cells, B-cell-depleted T cells, or PBMCs provided the cDNA or gDNA that served as material.

Per germline, CDR1 SGHRS and CDR2 YFSETQ. The CDR3 extends over 15 amino acids. The ends were cut back, 1 base at V and 0 bases at J, with 10 bases in the middle. In this sample, this clone turned up once. In the original workflow: Nucleated cell number was recorded as an estimate derived from reference gene primer amplification. The repertoire was sequenced with immunoSEQ multiplex PCR; TCRdb's copy has only in-frame clones and lacks some. V, J and clone size reflect that table, while D and trimming were determined from the DNA. The sample lists 540,000 or so clones, less than 90% occurring once. The sample was peripheral blood. The chain links TRBV5-1 to TRBJ1-2, with D perhaps matching TRBD1 (5 bases). The sequence was collected from a woman aged 45-60 years with COVID-19, enrolled during active disease. CDR3 region: CASSLNAGPNYGYTF. DNA of the CDR3: TGCGCCAGCAGCTTGAATGCAGGGCCTAACTATGGCTACACCTTC.